The next 32 T cell receptor beta chains were all read from a single sample in a study of T-cell memory formation after mild COVID-19. TCRdb itself ran the 5' RACE reads through MiXCR, one entry per CDR3 protein. The sample gives more than 100,000 distinct CDR3 sequences, over 15% of which show up once; roughly 5.3% is in the top ten. Sequencing used PBMCs or a T cell subset sorted from them (not recorded which). The receptors come from a man in his late teens or twenties who had mild COVID-19 (a few samples of this study predate the infection). Cell type and time point are not known.

This sequence joins TRBV7-9 and TRBJ2-3; D is uncertain. This CDR3 has 14 amino acids. CDR1 is SEHNR and CDR2 is FQNEAQ in the germline V gene (reference sequence). Deletions cut 3 bases from V and 5 bases from J, with 12 bases between. CDR3 sequence (DNA): TGTGCCAGCAGCTTTGGACCGGGCGGAGATACGCAGTATTTT. Protein sequence: CASSFGPGGDTQYF.

The DNA for the CDR3 is TGTGCCAGCAGTTTAACCGGCGGAAACACCATATATTTT. It is translated as CASSLTGGNTIYF. The V call is TRBV28, the J call TRBJ1-3; unclear D gene. Germline CDR1 reads MDHEN; CDR2 reads SYDVKM. This CDR3 comprises 13 residues. V dropped 2 bases and J dropped 4 bases, with 6 bases sitting between them.

There are many counts of this clonotype. The V gene is TRBV7-6, the J gene TRBJ2-7; a weak D match, TRBD2 (5 bases). The ends were cut back, 2 bases at V and 3 bases at J, with 11 bases in the middle. This CDR3 comprises 14 residues. Germline values: CDR1 SGHVS, CDR2 FNYEAQ. For the CDR3, the DNA is TGTGCCAGCAGCTTAAAAGCGGTCAACTACGAGCAGTACTTC. Amino acids: CASSLKAVNYEQYF. Complete variable domain (other parts from reference TRBV7-6 and TRBJ2-7): GAGVSQSPRYKVTKRGQDVALRCDPISGHVSLYWYRQALGQGPEFLTYFNYEAQQDKSGLPNDRFSAERPEGSISTLTIQRTEQRDSAMYRCASSLKAVNYEQYFGPGTRLTVT.

This chain joins TRBV6-2 or TRBV6-3 and TRBJ2-3; either TRBD1 or TRBD2 may supply D (5 bases each). The CDR3 spans 16 residues. V shed 0 bases and J shed 7 bases, with 17 bases lying between them. Germline V gene data show CDR1 as MNHEY and CDR2 as SVGEGT. The DNA for the CDR3 is TGTGCCAGCAGTTACTCTAGACAGAGGGTTGAGTATACGCAGTATTTT. Its translation is CASSYSRQRVEYTQYF.

This clonotype was counted ten times or more. J is TRBJ2-5 and V is TRBV7-9, with TRBD1 matching 8 bases. This CDR3 comprises 14 residues. The germline V gene encodes CDR1 SEHNR and CDR2 FQNEAQ (reference sequence). V was pared by 0 bases and J by 5 bases, with 2 bases of the junction left unmatched. In nucleotides, the CDR3 is TGTGCCAGCAGCTTAGCGACAGGGGCGGAGACCCAGTACTTC. Translation: CASSLATGAETQYF.

This clonotype appeared a few times. The V call is TRBV4-1, the J call TRBJ2-5, with TRBD2 matching 15 bases. Trimming removed 4 bases from V and 7 bases from J; junction bases left unmatched: 4. Germline V lookup: CDR1 MGHRA, CDR2 YSYEKL. The CDR3 sequence is 15 residues long. The CDR3 sequence: CASSRGLAGGGTQYF. The CDR3 DNA is TGCGCCAGCAGCCGCGGACTAGCGGGGGGGGGGACCCAGTACTTC.

This clonotype was seen only a few times. The chain employs TRBV4-2 and TRBJ2-7, with TRBD1 matching over 7 bases. V was clipped by 0 bases and J by 3 bases; unmatched bases: 5. Germline assignment: CDR1 LGHNA and CDR2 YNFKEQ. The CDR3 sequence is 15 residues long. CDR3 in amino acids: CASSQEQGTYYEQYF. The CDR3, as DNA: TGTGCCAGCAGCCAAGAACAGGGGACCTACTACGAGCAGTACTTC.

The chain links TRBV4-2 to TRBJ2-7; D gene unclear. Germline CDR1 and CDR2: LGHNA and YNFKEQ. The CDR3 is 15 amino acids. Trimming took off 0 bases at V and 2 bases at J, with 11 bases between the two ends. CDR3 bases: TGTGCCAGCAGCCAAGATCTAATTAGCCCCTACGAGCAGTACTTC. The encoded protein is CASSQDLISPYEQYF.

The chain uses TRBV7-3 and TRBJ2-5, with TRBD2 matching over 12 bases. CDR3 length: 16 residues. V trimming: 5 bases; J trimming: 2 bases; junction bases outside the gene matches: 6. Per germline, CDR1 SGHTA and CDR2 FQGTGA. DNA of the CDR3: TGTGCCAGCAGCCTGACTAGCGGGGGAGTTCAAGAGACCCAGTACTTC. Translation gives CASSLTSGGVQETQYF.

V usage is TRBV27 and J usage is TRBJ1-2; 7 bases agree with TRBD1. J gave up 4 bases and V 10 bases, and 9 bases lay outside the gene matches. The CDR3 extends over 13 amino acids. CDR1 and CDR2 (germline): MNHEY, SMNVEV (reference sequence). This chain's CDR3 is CATSRGFGYGYTF. The CDR3 region has the DNA TGTGCCACCTCCAGGGGGTTTGGCTATGGCTACACCTTC.

This clonotype was counted between two and nine times. The CDR3 bases are TGTGCCAGCAGTGAATTTGTCCAGGGCACTGAAGCTTTCTTT. The encoded protein is CASSEFVQGTEAFF. The chain carries TRBV2 and TRBJ1-1; D may be TRBD1 (5 bases). The germline gives CDR1 SNHLY, CDR2 FYNNEI. Trimming removed 2 bases from V and 4 bases from J, with 11 bases in between. This CDR3 has 14 residues. Variable domain in full (rest from reference TRBV2 and TRBJ1-1): EPEVTQTPSHQVTQMGQEVILRCVPISNHLYFYWYRQILGQKVEFLVSFYNNEISEKSEIFDDQFSVERPDGSNFTLKIRSTKLEDSAMYFCASSEFVQGTEAFFGQGTRLTVV.

There are a few counts of this clonotype. The J gene is TRBJ2-7, the V gene TRBV7-2, with 8 bases identical to TRBD1. Per the germline V gene, CDR1 is SGHTA and CDR2 is FQGNSA. The V gene end was trimmed by 0 bases and the J gene end by 6 bases; junction bases not matched to a gene: 7. There are 15 residues in the CDR3. The DNA for the CDR3 is TGTGCCAGCAGCTTAGCGCAGCGGACAGGGTTCGAGCAGTACTTC. Protein: CASSLAQRTGFEQYF.

The rearrangement joins TRBV7-9 to TRBJ2-6; the match to TRBD2 covers 10 bases. The CDR3 runs to 17 residues. Germline loops: CDR1 SEHNR, CDR2 FQNEAQ (reference sequence). V lost 4 bases to trimming and J lost 2 bases; unmatched junction nucleotides: 5. The CDR3 loop is CASSSQREGTGANVLTF. CDR3 sequence (DNA): TGTGCCAGCAGCTCCCAGCGGGAGGGGACTGGGGCCAACGTCCTGACTTTC.

This clonotype was seen more than once but under ten times. The chain recombines TRBV6-5 with TRBJ2-2; TRBD2 agrees at 7 bases. Germline CDR1 and CDR2: MNHEY and SVGAGI. CDR3 length: 20 amino acids. V dropped 0 bases and J dropped 4; count of bases not matched to a gene: 17. CDR3 in DNA: TGTGCCAGCAGTTACTCTCGGGGGTTTAGCGGGTCCCCGAGCACCGGGGAGCTGTTTTTT. The encoded protein is CASSYSRGFSGSPSTGELFF.

In this sample, this clonotype turned up a few times. This chain links TRBV6-6 with TRBJ1-6; 10 bases agree with TRBD1. Germline loops: CDR1 MNHNY, CDR2 SVGAGI (reference sequence). J gave up 8 bases and V 2 bases, and 6 bases lay outside the gene matches. This CDR3 spans 16 amino acids. The CDR3 spells CASSYPSGQGYSPLHF. The CDR3 region has the DNA TGTGCCAGCAGTTACCCATCGGGACAGGGGTATTCACCCCTCCACTTT.

This clonotype was seen a few times. CDR3: CASSLDRGHHNEQFF. In DNA form, the CDR3 reads TGTGCCAGCAGCTTGGACAGGGGACACCACAATGAGCAGTTCTTC. The gene calls are TRBV7-2 and TRBJ2-1, with TRBD1 matching 9 bases. CDR3 length: 15 amino acids. V lost 3 bases, J lost 5 bases, and 5 bases stayed unmatched. Germline V lookup: CDR1 SGHTA, CDR2 FQGNSA. The complete variable domain, with remaining parts taken from reference TRBV7-2 and TRBJ2-1, reads GAGVSQSPSNKVTEKGKDVELRCDPISGHTALYWYRQSLGQGLEFLIYFQGNSAPDKSGLPSDRFSAERTGGSVSTLTIQRTQQEDSAVYLCASSLDRGHHNEQFFGPGTRLTVL.

The chain couples TRBV7-2 to TRBJ2-3; 10 bases are shared with TRBD2. V lost 5 bases to trimming and J lost 4 bases; unmatched junction nucleotides: 6. This CDR3 spans 15 amino acids. Germline V gene lookup returns CDR1 SGHTA and CDR2 FQGNSA. The CDR3 coding sequence is TGTGCCAGCAGCCTAAGCGGGGGGGCCCCAGATACGCAGTATTTT. As protein: CASSLSGGAPDTQYF.

The chain has TRBV29-1 and TRBJ2-1; unclear D gene. Trimming pared 6 bases from V and 0 bases from J, leaving 12 bases between. Germline V gives CDR1 SQVTM, CDR2 ANQGSEA. This CDR3 comprises 14 residues. The CDR3 coding sequence is TGCAGCGTGGAACCGACCCGCTCCTACAATGAGCAGTTCTTC. Its translation is CSVEPTRSYNEQFF.

As DNA, the CDR3 is TGTGCCAGCAGAGGGTGGGGGAACACTGAAGCTTTCTTT. Residues: CASRGWGNTEAFF. The chain links TRBV5-5 to TRBJ1-1; no definite D call. Germline V lookup: CDR1 SGHKS, CDR2 YYEKEE (reference sequence). The CDR3 is made up of 13 amino acids. Trimming stripped 5 bases from V and 1 base from J, with 9 bases between.

V usage is TRBV19 and J usage is TRBJ1-2; a possible D gene is TRBD1 (6 bases). The ends were cut back, 8 bases at V and 7 bases at J, with 20 bases in the middle. This CDR3 is 14 amino acids long. CDR1 and CDR2 from the germline V gene are LNHDA and SQIVND (reference sequence). The CDR3 bases are TGTGCCAGTCTGGGCCAAACAGGGAAGTCTGGCTACACCTTC. Translated, it gives CASLGQTGKSGYTF.

The V and J genes are TRBV6-6 and TRBJ1-2; D is undetermined. The CDR3 spans 15 residues. Germline CDR1 is MNHNY and CDR2 is SVGAGI (reference sequence). The germline V and J ends were trimmed by 7 bases and 4 bases, with 19 bases remaining between them. Written as DNA, the CDR3 is TGTGCCAGCACCCTCCCGCGGGCCAGATTCTATGGCTACACCTTC. As protein: CASTLPRARFYGYTF.

This clonotype was seen a few times. J is TRBJ2-1 and V is TRBV6-2 or TRBV6-3; 9 positions agree with TRBD2. In germline, CDR1 is MNHEY, CDR2 SVGEGT. The V segment lost 6 bases and the J segment 4 bases; nucleotides outside the gene matches: 4. The CDR3 is 14 amino acids. CDR3 DNA: TGTGCCAGCAGCGGTACTAGCGGGTACAATGAGCAGTTCTTC. It specifies CASSGTSGYNEQFF.

This clonotype came up a few times. The chain is built from TRBV18 and TRBJ2-5; 9 positions match TRBD1. The junction had 8 bases not matched to a gene; V was cut back by 2 bases and J by 4 bases. The CDR3 consists of 16 residues. From germline, CDR1 is KGHSH and CDR2 LQKENI. CDR3: CASSPVEQGARETQYF. CDR3 nucleotides: TGTGCCAGCTCACCAGTGGAACAGGGGGCGCGAGAGACCCAGTACTTC.

The sample holds a few counts of this clonotype. The chain is built from TRBV7-9 and TRBJ2-3, with unresolved D. The germline V gene has CDR1 SEHNR and CDR2 FQNEAQ (reference sequence). V lost 8 bases to trimming and J lost 3 bases, with 12 bases between them. The length of the CDR3 is 13 residues. CDR3 coding DNA: TGTGCCAGCTTAATAGCAGCGACAGATACGCAGTATTTT. Translating it yields CASLIAATDTQYF.

The genes are TRBV12-3 or TRBV12-4 and TRBJ2-2; 8 bases match TRBD1. The length of the CDR3 is 15 residues. The trim removed 5 bases at V and 7 bases at J, leaving 9 bases unmatched. CDR3 nucleotides: TGTGCCAGCAGTCGCCGAGGACAGGGCGACGGGGAGCTGTTTTTT. Its protein is CASSRRGQGDGELFF.

This chain uses TRBV5-5 with TRBJ2-5; D is ambiguous. The CDR3 has 14 amino acids. The germline V and J ends were trimmed by 2 bases and 0 bases, with 8 bases remaining between them. The germline V gene has CDR1 SGHKS and CDR2 YYEKEE (reference sequence). The DNA of the CDR3 is TGTGCCAGCAGCTTCCGATGGGACCAAGAGACCCAGTACTTC. Its translation is CASSFRWDQETQYF.

The V and J genes are TRBV7-2 and TRBJ1-5; the D is unclear. CDR3 size: 15 residues. Trimming stripped 2 bases from V and 2 bases from J, with 10 bases between. Germline V gives CDR1 SGHTA, CDR2 FQGNSA. The DNA for the CDR3 is TGTGCCAGCAGCTTAACGGGATACGGCAATCAGCCCCAGCATTTT. Translated: CASSLTGYGNQPQHF.

This clonotype appeared many times. The chain employs TRBV5-1 and TRBJ1-1; D is unresolved. V was shortened by 0 bases and J by 0 bases, with 3 bases between the two germline ends. The germline V gene has CDR1 SGHRS and CDR2 YFSETQ. The CDR3 runs 13 residues. The CDR3 DNA sequence: TGCGCCAGCAGCTTGGAGGTGAACACTGAAGCTTTCTTT. It translates to CASSLEVNTEAFF. The full variable domain, completed using reference TRBV5-1 and TRBJ1-1, is KAGVTQTPRYLIKTRGQQVTLSCSPISGHRSVSWYQQTPGQGLQFLFEYFSETQRNKGNFPGRFSGRQFSNSRSEMNVSTLELGDSALYLCASSLEVNTEAFFGQGTRLTVV.

This clonotype was counted only a few times. This chain uses TRBV3-1 with TRBJ2-5; TRBD1 or TRBD2 may be the D gene (5 bases each). The ends were cut back, 3 bases at V and 5 bases at J, with 10 bases in the middle. The CDR3 runs to 13 residues. Per the germline V gene, CDR1 is LGHDT and CDR2 is YNNKEL (reference sequence). Here the CDR3 reads CASSQGEGETQYF. In DNA form, the CDR3 reads TGTGCCAGCAGCCAGGGAGAGGGGGAGACCCAGTACTTC.

A few counts support this clonotype. The chain employs TRBV7-2 and TRBJ2-5, with D hard to call. CDR3 length equals 14 residues. Germline CDR1 is SGHTA and CDR2 is FQGNSA. Between the trimmed V and J ends, which lost 4 bases and 5 bases, there was a span of 14 bases. CDR3 in amino acids: CASSSSRTEETQYF. The CDR3 DNA is TGTGCCAGCAGCTCCTCGCGGACCGAGGAGACCCAGTACTTC.

This clonotype appeared a few times. V is TRBV4-1 and J is TRBJ2-3; 12 bases align to TRBD1. With 1 base clipped from V and 4 bases from J, the junction kept 3 bases outside the gene matches. Germline CDR1 and CDR2: MGHRA and YSYEKL. The CDR3 is 16 residues long. CDR3 nucleotide sequence: TGCGCCAGCAGCCAAGGGGACAGGGGGCGTGCAGATACGCAGTATTTT. As protein: CASSQGDRGRADTQYF.

This clonotype has a handful of counts. The CDR3 bases are TGCGCCAGCAGCCAAGATGGGGCTAGCGGGTCGGAGGGGCAGTATTTT. The encoded protein is CASSQDGASGSEGQYF. J is TRBJ2-3 and V is TRBV4-1; 8 bases fit TRBD2. The CDR3 sequence is 16 residues long. The germline V gene has CDR1 MGHRA and CDR2 YSYEKL. V shed 0 bases and J 11 bases; nucleotides not matched to a gene: 13.